The rows below give T cell receptor beta chains drawn from one sample of a study of technical replicates of blood from a handful of donors. Produced via immunoSEQ multiplex PCR; TCRdb's table is partial and in-frame only. The sample carries around 30,000 clones, 90% to 95% recorded once. Specimen: PBMCs. Receptor source: a human donor in good health. Some clones in this sample may be carry-over from other donors' samples. The CDR3 runs from the conserved cysteine through the conserved F or W. The D gene is left open where the match is weak. Where a row states a size, it is once, few, many or the class of an expanded clone; other rows omit it.

j_call	v_call	cdr3_length	clone_size	d_call	cdr3_nt	cdr3_aa
TRBJ1-5	TRBV19	15	NA	TRBD1	TGTGCCAGTAGTATAGGGACAGGGGGCAATCAGCCCCAGCATTTT	CASSIGTGGNQPQHF
TRBJ2-7	TRBV6-5	15	NA	TRBD1	TGTGCCAGCAGTTACAGAGGGACAGGGATAATCGAGCAGTACTTC	CASSYRGTGIIEQYF
TRBJ2-2	TRBV7-3	13	NA	NA	TGTGCCAGCAGCTCTCGACAGGCCGGGGAGCTGTTTTTT	CASSSRQAGELFF
TRBJ2-1	TRBV7-3	16	once	NA	TGTGCCAGCAGCTTAAATCTAGCGTCCTCCTACAATGAGCAGTTCTTC	CASSLNLASSYNEQFF
TRBJ2-7	TRBV12-5	14	NA	NA	TGTGCTAGTGGTTTGTCACAGAGAGTCTACGAGCAGTACTTC	CASGLSQRVYEQYF
TRBJ1-1	TRBV19	15	NA	TRBD1	TGTGCCAGTAGTACCCTCAGGGGGAGTCTCACTGAAGCTTTCTTT	CASSTLRGSLTEAFF
TRBJ1-5	TRBV6-5	15	NA	TRBD1	TGTGCCAGCAGTTCGGGGACAGGGAGCAATCAGCCCCAGCATTTT	CASSSGTGSNQPQHF
TRBJ1-6	TRBV9	16	NA	NA	TGTGCCAGCAGCGCGCAGGGCTTCTCCTATAATTCACCCCTCCACTTT	CASSAQGFSYNSPLHF
TRBJ2-5	TRBV7-2	13	NA	NA	TGTGCCAGCAGCCTGACTACCCAAGAGACCCAGTACTTC	CASSLTTQETQYF
TRBJ1-1	TRBV30	13	NA	NA	TGTGCCTGGAGCGTACCCCAAGGACGCGGGGCTTTCTTT	CAWSVPQGRGAFF
TRBJ2-2	TRBV7-9	17	NA	NA	TGTGCCAGCAGCTTAGGATCAGGGCTACACTCCACCGGGGAGCTGTTTTTT	CASSLGSGLHSTGELFF
TRBJ2-7	TRBV5-6	14	NA	TRBD2	TGTGCCAGCAGCTTGGCCGGGAGGGCCGGAGAGCAGTACTTC	CASSLAGRAGEQYF
TRBJ2-3	TRBV7-8	13	NA	NA	TGTGCCAGCAGCTTACCTAGCCTGGATACGCAGTATTTT	CASSLPSLDTQYF
TRBJ1-5	TRBV6-1	16	once	NA	TGTGCCAGCAGTGAAGCCATACAGGGTAGCAATCAGCCCCAGCATTTT	CASSEAIQGSNQPQHF
TRBJ2-7	TRBV7-2	16	NA	TRBD2	TGTGCCAGCAGCTTACAACTAGCGGGACCCTCCTACGAGCAGTACTTC	CASSLQLAGPSYEQYF
TRBJ1-2	TRBV4-2	16	NA	NA	TGTGCCAGCAGCCAAGTCATCAGGGGAAACAACTATGGCTACACCTTC	CASSQVIRGNNYGYTF
TRBJ2-1	TRBV27	17	NA	NA	TGTGCCAGCAGTTTGCTCGTCGGCGACACGGTGGGCAATGAGCAGTTCTTC	CASSLLVGDTVGNEQFF
TRBJ1-6	TRBV5-8	16	NA	NA	TGTGCCAGCAGTCGCCGGCCCATAGGGGGGGATTCACCCCTCCACTTT	CASSRRPIGGDSPLHF
TRBJ1-1	TRBV7-2	12	NA	TRBD1	TGTGCCAGCAGCCAACGGGGACAGAAGGCTTTCTTT	CASSQRGQKAFF
TRBJ1-2	TRBV2	15	NA	NA	TGTGCCAGCAGTCCCGACTCGAGGGTATCCTATGGCTACACCTTC	CASSPDSRVSYGYTF
TRBJ2-3	TRBV7-8	13	NA	NA	TGTGCCAGCAGCTCCCCCCCAGTGGATACGCAGTATTTT	CASSSPPVDTQYF
TRBJ2-5	TRBV20-1	11	NA	NA	TGCAGTGCTAGGCTACAAGAGACCCAGTACTTC	CSARLQETQYF
TRBJ2-3	TRBV9	13	NA	NA	TGTGCCAGCAGCCTCCGGCAGGGAGATACGCAGTATTTT	CASSLRQGDTQYF
TRBJ1-2	TRBV7-9	12	NA	NA	TGTGCCAGCAGGGACTGGCCCTATGGCTACACCTTC	CASRDWPYGYTF
TRBJ1-5	TRBV30	13	NA	TRBD1	TGTGCCTGGGCAGGGGGTGGAAATCAGCCCCAGCATTTT	CAWAGGGNQPQHF
TRBJ1-1	TRBV30	13	NA	TRBD1	TGTGCCCGGAGCAGGGGGCTGTTGGGTGAAGCTTTCTTT	CARSRGLLGEAFF
TRBJ2-1	TRBV29-1	13	NA	TRBD1	TGCAGCGTTGTAGAAGGGGGCCTTTATGAGCAGTTCTTC	CSVVEGGLYEQFF
TRBJ2-7	TRBV21-1	12	NA	NA	TGTGCCAGCAGCAATTTAACCTACGAGCAGTACTTC	CASSNLTYEQYF
TRBJ2-7	TRBV7-3	15	NA	NA	TGTGCCAGCAGCCCCACTGTTTCAGGGGTGGGGGAGCAGTACTTC	CASSPTVSGVGEQYF
TRBJ2-3	TRBV4-2	16	NA	TRBD2	TGTGCCAGCAGCCAAGCCGGGACTAGCGGAATCCCTTCGGAGTATTTT	CASSQAGTSGIPSEYF
TRBJ1-2	TRBV5-1	13	NA	NA	TGCGCCAGCAGCTTGGAGGGGATAGGTGGCTACACCTTC	CASSLEGIGGYTF
TRBJ2-5	TRBV5-1	17	NA	TRBD2	TGCGCCAGCAGCTTGGGGTCTAGCGGGGGCCTCCAAGAGACCCAGTACTTC	CASSLGSSGGLQETQYF
TRBJ1-5	TRBV18	15	NA	NA	TGTGCCAGCTCACCCCCAGGAGGGGTAGATCAGCCCCAGCATTTT	CASSPPGGVDQPQHF
TRBJ2-5	TRBV4-3	16	NA	TRBD2	TGCGCCAGCAGCCAAGGGTCGGGGGGTACCCAAGAGACCCAGTACTTC	CASSQGSGGTQETQYF
TRBJ1-6	TRBV5-6	13	NA	NA	TGTGCCAGCAGCGCGGTCGTCGGTTCACCCCTCCACTTT	CASSAVVGSPLHF